The rows below give T cell receptor beta chains drawn from one sample of a study of blood T cells in healthy people across ages. TCRdb used MiXCR to reprocess the 5' RACE reads, holding one entry per CDR3 protein. The repertoire has 790,000 or so distinct CDR3 sequences, 35% to 50% of them found once; the top ten carry 15% to 20%. Sequenced input: blood. The receptors originated from a man older than 75 in good health. CDR3s include the opening cysteine and the closing phenylalanine or tryptophan. A D gene is named only where the DNA matches it firmly. Not every row has a clone size; where given, it reads once, few, many or a size class.

V gene	D gene	CDR3 length	J gene	clone size	CDR3 protein	CDR3 DNA
TRBV5-1	-	13	TRBJ2-1	-	CASSLAQTDEQFF	TGCGCCAGCAGCTTGGCGCAGACGGATGAGCAGTTCTTC
TRBV11-2	TRBD2	18	TRBJ2-3	-	CASSSRLAGDPYTDTQYF	TGTGCCAGCAGCTCCAGACTAGCGGGGGACCCCTACACAGATACGCAGTATTTT
TRBV3-1	-	13	TRBJ2-1	few	CASSPGRHNEQFF	TGTGCCAGCAGCCCGGGACGGCACAATGAGCAGTTCTTC
TRBV27	-	15	TRBJ2-7	few	CASSLKLGERYEQYF	TGTGCCAGCAGTTTAAAGTTAGGCGAGAGGTACGAGCAGTACTTC
TRBV27	-	9	TRBJ2-1	-	CASSFKKFF	TGTGCCAGCAGTTTCAAGAAGTTCTTC
TRBV12-3/TRBV12-4	-	11	TRBJ2-3	many	CATGLSDTQYF	TGTGCCACAGGACTGTCAGATACGCAGTATTTT
TRBV30	-	14	TRBJ1-1	-	CAWAPGDEATEAFF	TGTGCCTGGGCACCAGGGGATGAGGCCACTGAAGCTTTCTTT
TRBV20-1	TRBD2	15	TRBJ2-1	-	CSAPWTSGVQNEQFF	TGCAGTGCTCCCTGGACTAGCGGGGTTCAGAATGAGCAGTTCTTC
TRBV5-5	TRBD1	15	TRBJ2-3	few	CASTILQGAMDTQYF	TGTGCCAGCACCATTTTGCAGGGGGCGATGGATACGCAGTATTTT
TRBV29-1	-	15	TRBJ1-6	few	CAALTGAGESSPLHF	TGCGCAGCGTTAACCGGAGCAGGGGAAAGTTCACCCCTCCACTTT
TRBV12-3/TRBV12-4	-	13	TRBJ2-4	-	CASSLGSSNIQYF	TGTGCCAGCAGTTTGGGTAGTTCTAACATTCAGTACTTC
TRBV9	-	15	TRBJ2-5	-	CASSATAGSQETQYF	TGTGCCAGCAGCGCCACGGCCGGGTCACAAGAGACCCAGTACTTC
TRBV29-1	TRBD2	13	TRBJ2-2	-	CSVRGRDTGELFF	TGCAGCGTTAGAGGGAGGGACACCGGGGAGCTGTTTTTT
TRBV5-1	-	13	TRBJ1-4	-	CASSLEGDEKLFF	TGCGCCAGCAGCTTGGAAGGGGACGAAAAACTGTTTTTT
TRBV28	-	12	TRBJ2-4	few	CASSEGENIQYF	TGTGCCAGCTCCGAGGGGGAAAACATTCAGTACTTC
TRBV29-1	-	13	TRBJ2-1	many	CSAERGGGDEQFF	TGCAGCGCCGAAAGGGGGGGCGGGGATGAGCAGTTCTTC
TRBV5-1	-	14	TRBJ2-7	few	CASSLAQGPGEQYF	TGCGCCAGCAGCTTGGCACAGGGACCGGGCGAGCAGTACTTC
TRBV5-1	-	16	TRBJ2-3	-	CASSLAFFRRTDTQYF	TGCGCCAGCAGCTTGGCGTTCTTCAGGCGGACAGATACGCAGTATTTT
TRBV12-3/TRBV12-4	-	16	TRBJ1-5	-	CASSQHRGDRNQPQHF	TGTGCCAGCAGTCAACATCGCGGGGACCGCAATCAGCCCCAGCATTTT
TRBV7-6	-	15	TRBJ2-5	few	CASSLVSTGLETQYF	TGTGCCAGCAGCTTAGTTTCGACAGGATTAGAGACCCAGTACTTC
TRBV10-3	TRBD1	20	TRBJ1-6	-	CAISGAEYRDRGRIHSPLHF	TGTGCCATCAGTGGGGCCGAATACCGGGACAGGGGACGCATTCATTCACCCCTCCACTTT
TRBV7-2	TRBD2	15	TRBJ2-7	few	CASSYGLAEPYEQYF	TGTGCCAGCAGCTATGGACTAGCGGAGCCTTACGAGCAGTACTTC
TRBV7-8	TRBD2	15	TRBJ2-1	few	CASSLAGLGGGEQFF	TGTGCCAGCAGCTTAGCGGGACTAGGAGGCGGTGAGCAGTTCTTC
TRBV5-1	TRBD1	17	TRBJ1-2	few	CASSSETGTGGLGGYTF	TGCGCCAGCAGCTCGGAAACCGGGACAGGGGGATTGGGCGGCTACACCTTC